These T cell receptor beta chains were read from a single sample in a study of T cells in Graves' hyperthyroidism and ophthalmopathy. TCRdb ran MiXCR on the multiplex PCR reads and lists one entry per CDR3 protein. The sample includes 300,000 to 450,000 distinct CDR3 sequences, less than 15% of them seen just once. Material for sequencing was blood. The receptors derive from a man under 40 with Graves' hyperthyroidism that later progressed to Graves' ophthalmopathy. Each CDR3 is given with its conserved first and last residue. The D gene is left open where the match is weak. The size of a clone is reported for some rows only, either as once, few or many, or as a class for expanded clones.

size	D	V	J	DNA	CDR3
few	NA	TRBV28	TRBJ2-2	TGTGCCAGCAGCCTTCCGCGCGACACCGGGGAGCTGTTTTTT	CASSLPRDTGELFF
many	NA	TRBV2	TRBJ1-2	TGTGCCAGCAGTGTCGCAGGAGTAGCTAACTATGGCTACACCTTC	CASSVAGVANYGYTF
NA	TRBD1	TRBV19	TRBJ1-5	TGTGCCTCGAGGACAGGGACCCTAAGCAATCAGCCCCAGCATTTT	CASRTGTLSNQPQHF
NA	NA	TRBV5-6	TRBJ2-2	TGTGCCAGCAGCACGCCGGGACGTAGCACCGGGGAGCTGTTTTTT	CASSTPGRSTGELFF
few	NA	TRBV18	TRBJ2-1	TGTGCCAGCTCACCACCGTGGCAGGACACGGAGCAGTTCTTC	CASSPPWQDTEQFF
many	NA	TRBV7-7	TRBJ2-7	TGTGCTAGCAGCTTAGCGGTGGGGAAGGCTTACGAGCAGTACTTC	CASSLAVGKAYEQYF
many	NA	TRBV6-2/TRBV6-3	TRBJ2-3	TGTGCCAGCAGTCGTCCAATCGGGCCCGGAGATACGCAGTATTTT	CASSRPIGPGDTQYF
NA	NA	TRBV7-7	TRBJ2-3	TGTGCTAGCAGCCCCCAATTCGTTGGCACAGATACGCAGTATTTT	CASSPQFVGTDTQYF
NA	NA	TRBV2	TRBJ2-3	TGTGCCAGCAGTGACTGGGCCACAGATACGCAGTATTTT	CASSDWATDTQYF
NA	NA	TRBV12-3/TRBV12-4	TRBJ2-1	TGTGCCAGCAATCGGGAGAACTCCTACAATGAGCAGTTCTTC	CASNRENSYNEQFF
NA	TRBD1	TRBV6-1	TRBJ1-5	TGTGCCAGCAGCGAAAGGAACCCGACAGGGATGATTCAGCCCCAGCATTTT	CASSERNPTGMIQPQHF
few	NA	TRBV9	TRBJ2-2	TGTGCCAGCAGCGTCGACCTGTTCGGGGAGCTGTTTTTT	CASSVDLFGELFF
many	NA	TRBV28	TRBJ2-1	TGTGCCAGCAGTTTGGGATCCCAAATCCTCTATGAGCAGTTCTTC	CASSLGSQILYEQFF
many	NA	TRBV11-2	TRBJ2-3	TGTGCCAGCAGCTTAGATCGGACAGATACGCAGTATTTT	CASSLDRTDTQYF
NA	TRBD2	TRBV7-6	TRBJ2-3	TGTGCCAGCAGCCGCGGCAGACTAGCGGGGTTCACAGATACGCAGTATTTT	CASSRGRLAGFTDTQYF
few	TRBD1	TRBV20-1	TRBJ1-5	TGCAGTGCTAACAGGGGAGGTAGCAATCAGCCCCAGCATTTT	CSANRGGSNQPQHF
many	TRBD1	TRBV30	TRBJ2-1	TGTGCCTGGGGGCCGGGACAGGGACTCTACAATGAGCAGTTCTTC	CAWGPGQGLYNEQFF
many	NA	TRBV6-5	TRBJ2-1	TGTGCCAGCAGTTACTCGAGAGGGTTGAATGAGCAGTTCTTC	CASSYSRGLNEQFF
few	NA	TRBV6-4	TRBJ1-1	TGTGCCAGCAGTGAGGAGGCCATGAACACTGAAGCTTTCTTT	CASSEEAMNTEAFF
NA	NA	TRBV12-3/TRBV12-4	TRBJ2-7	TGTGCCAGCAGTTTAAGGGCCCCCTACGAGCAGTACTTC	CASSLRAPYEQYF
many	NA	TRBV30	TRBJ1-1	TGTGCCTGGAGTCACGACAGCTACACTGAAGCTTTCTTT	CAWSHDSYTEAFF
NA	TRBD1	TRBV19	TRBJ2-1	TGTGCCAGTAGTATCCGCACAGGGGGGCTCTACAATGAGCAGTTCTTC	CASSIRTGGLYNEQFF